The 10 T cell receptor beta chains below all came from one sample that was sequenced in a study of human T cells and chemical hapten exposure. The time point here: patch test 2, 6 weeks after DPC sensitization. Treatment given: therapeutic diphenylcyclopropenone sensitization with weekly scalp DPC. MiXCR, applied by TCRdb to the RACE reads, yields one record per CDR3 protein. The sample has approximately 95,000 distinct CDR3 sequences, over 9.5% seen once; the top ten hold more than 3%. This specimen was whole blood, taken in connection with sensitization to the hapten diphenylcyclopropenone (DPC). The receptor source for this set is a woman between 40 and 50 years old with alopecia areata. Some clones in this sample may be carry-over from other donors' samples.

This clonotype was seen a few times. In DNA form, the CDR3 reads TGTGCCAGCAGCTCTCCGGGACAGGCAGGATTCACAGATACGCAGTATTTT. It is translated as CASSSPGQAGFTDTQYF. J is TRBJ2-3 and V is TRBV7-9; TRBD1 matches 8 bases. The CDR3 loop spans 17 amino acids. The trim removed 4 bases at V and 2 bases at J, leaving 11 bases unmatched. Germline lookup yields CDR1 SEHNR and CDR2 FQNEAQ (reference sequence).

A single count supports this clonotype. The chain uses TRBV7-2 and TRBJ2-3; 14 bases map to TRBD2. Trimming at V came to 8 bases and at J to 9 bases, leaving 10 bases not matched to a gene. The CDR3 extends over 15 amino acids. In germline, CDR1 is SGHTA, CDR2 FQGNSA. The CDR3 sequence is CASDGTSGGGRTQYF. DNA for the CDR3: TGTGCCAGCGACGGGACTAGCGGGGGCGGAAGGACGCAGTATTTT.

J is TRBJ2-7 and V is TRBV7-6; 8 bases are a match to TRBD1. This CDR3 contains 14 residues. Germline lookup yields CDR1 SGHVS and CDR2 FNYEAQ. The trim removed 4 bases at V and 3 bases at J, leaving 5 bases unmatched. The CDR3 loop reads CASSSSDRDYEQYF. The CDR3 DNA follows: TGTGCCAGCAGCTCCTCGGACAGGGACTACGAGCAGTACTTC.

This clonotype was recorded a few times. This rearrangement joins TRBV2 to TRBJ2-7; D is unclear. Germline lookup yields CDR1 SNHLY and CDR2 FYNNEI. This CDR3 spans 16 amino acids. V lost 2 bases and J lost 0, with 14 bases in between. CDR3 protein: CASSETTPASSYEQYF. CDR3 DNA: TGTGCCAGCAGTGAAACTACTCCGGCCAGCTCCTACGAGCAGTACTTC.

This clonotype has a handful of counts. The gene calls are TRBV12-5 and TRBJ2-5; D not resolved. Per germline, CDR1 LGHNT and CDR2 FRNRAP. The length of the CDR3 is 11 residues. The V end was cut by 6 bases, the J end by 5 bases, with 7 bases between. CDR3 nucleotide sequence: TGTGCTAGTGGCCCAGAGGAGACCCAGTACTTC. As protein: CASGPEETQYF.

This clonotype was observed at least ten times. The rearrangement uses TRBV4-3 and TRBJ1-2, with D uncertain. This CDR3 has 13 residues. V dropped 1 base and J dropped 4 bases, with 7 bases sitting between them. CDR1 is LGHNA, CDR2 YSLEER, per germline. CDR3 sequence: CASSQVGSYGYTF. DNA of the CDR3: TGCGCCAGCAGCCAAGTCGGCTCCTATGGCTACACCTTC.

Ten or more counts support this clonotype. J is TRBJ2-4 and V is TRBV6-5; either TRBD1 or TRBD2 may supply D (5 bases each). The V end was cut by 5 bases, the J end by 3 bases, with 14 bases between. The CDR3 spans 15 residues. Germline CDR1 MNHEY, CDR2 SVGAGI. The CDR3 here is CASSHRGSGKNIQYF. The CDR3 DNA reads as TGTGCCAGCAGTCACCGGGGCTCGGGCAAAAACATTCAGTACTTC.

This clonotype was seen more than once but under ten times. The gene calls are TRBV29-1 and TRBJ2-5; 8 bases agree with TRBD1. The junction had 13 bases not matched to a gene; V was cut back by 7 bases and J by 6 bases. Germline loops: CDR1 SQVTM, CDR2 ANQGSEA. CDR3 length: 14 amino acids. The CDR3, as DNA: TGCAGCGGCCGTGGAGGACAGGGAGGTCAGACCCAGTACTTC. It is translated as CSGRGGQGGQTQYF. The entire variable domain, with the rest obtained from reference TRBV29-1 and TRBJ2-5, is as follows: SAVISQKPSRDICQRGTSLTIQCQVDSQVTMMFWYRQQPGQSLTLIATANQGSEATYESGFVIDKFPISRPNLTFSTLTVSNMSPEDSSIYLCSGRGGQGGQTQYFGPGTRLLVL.

The rearrangement uses TRBV9 and TRBJ2-6; TRBD1 is a possible D gene (5 bases). The CDR3 length is 16 residues. CDR1 SGDLS and CDR2 YYNGEE come from the germline V gene. V was pared by 0 bases and J by 2 bases, with 9 bases between. CDR3 sequence reads: CASSVAGRAGANVLTF. DNA of the CDR3: TGTGCCAGCAGCGTAGCTGGCAGGGCTGGGGCCAACGTCCTGACTTTC.

This clonotype has a count of ten or more. V and J are TRBV6-5 and TRBJ2-6; possible D gene TRBD1, 6 bases. Germline CDR1 and CDR2: MNHEY and SVGAGI. V was clipped by 6 bases and J by 4 bases, with 13 bases between them. This CDR3 is 15 amino acids long. The CDR3, as DNA: TGTGCCAGCAGCCGTGCAGGGGAGGGGGCCAACGTCCTGACTTTC. Encoded protein: CASSRAGEGANVLTF.